These 32 T cell receptor beta chains were all obtained from the same sample, sequenced in a study of T cells in women clearing cervical HPV infection. The assay was immunoSEQ multiplex PCR, and TCRdb's table has in-frame clones only and misses some. The table lists roughly 48,000 clones. Sequencing used blood buffy coat. All receptors come from a woman between 18 and 75 years old with a cervical HPV16 infection that either progressed to CIN3+ or cleared (not recorded which).

As concerns this clone: The CDR3 end is not reached by the read, which stops 3 residues before it; the germline J gene fills it in. V is TRBV30 and J is TRBJ1-5; 8 nucleotides align to TRBD1. The germline gives CDR1 GTSNPN, CDR2 SVGIG (reference sequence). After removal of 1 base from V and 4 bases from J, the junction contained 3 bases not matched to a gene. The CDR3 is 14 residues long. The CDR3 DNA, read in part, is TGTGCCTGGAGTGCAGGGGGCGGGAATCAGCCC. Translated: CAWSAGGGNQP. The complete CDR3 sequence is CAWSAGGGNQPQHF.

In the case of this clone: The sequenced fragment ends 3 residues before the CDR3 boundary, so the rest is inferred from the germline J gene. The J gene is TRBJ2-7, the V gene TRBV20-1; D may correspond to TRBD1 or TRBD2 (5 bases each). From germline, CDR1 is DFQATT and CDR2 SNEGSKA (reference sequence). V lost 2 bases and J 4 bases, leaving 9 bases between the germline ends. This CDR3 comprises 12 residues. The covered CDR3 bases are TGCAGTGCTAGATTCGAGGGGTACGAG. Encoded protein: CSARFEGYE. The entire CDR3 is CSARFEGYEQYF.

Here the CDR3 reads CASSETDRGLGQLFF. CDR3 DNA (partial): TGTGCCAGCAGTGAGACGGACAGGGGTTTAGGGCAA. This sequence joins TRBV6-1 and TRBJ1-4; 9 bases match TRBD1. The DNA ends 3 residues before the CDR3 does, and the rest of the CDR3 is filled in from the germline J gene. CDR3 length: 15 amino acids. In germline, CDR1 is MNHNS, CDR2 SASEGT.

In regard to this clone: The read ends 3 residues early relative to the CDR3; the germline J gene fills the gap. This chain joins TRBV2 and TRBJ1-4; unclear D gene. The CDR3 covers 15 residues. In germline, CDR1 is SNHLY, CDR2 FYNNEI. V was clipped by 1 base and J by 3 bases, with 9 bases between them. CDR3 region: CASSEGGSANEKLFF. The DNA read from the CDR3 is TGTGCCAGCAGTGAAGGCGGAAGTGCTAATGAAAAA.

Remarks on this clone: The CDR3 end falls 3 residues outside the read, so it is completed with the germline J gene. The rearrangement uses TRBV7-9 and TRBJ2-1, with D perhaps TRBD1 (6 bases). Trimming took 5 bases from V and 5 from J, leaving 16 bases between them. The CDR3 extends over 15 amino acids. From germline, CDR1 is SEHNR and CDR2 FQNEAQ (reference sequence). The CDR3 spells CASSARTARNNEQFF. The sequenced CDR3 bases are TGTGCCAGCAGCGCCCGGACAGCCAGGAACAATGAG.

With regard to this clone: Read data end 3 residues before the CDR3 end; the end is taken from the germline J gene. V is TRBV11-3 and J is TRBJ2-7; no reliable D call. The CDR3 consists of 14 residues. Trimming cost V 2 bases and J 6 bases, with 14 bases left between them. Germline assignment: CDR1 SGHNT and CDR2 YENEEA. The CDR3 DNA, read in part, is TGTGCCAGCAGCTTACGGTCTAGTTCGTCCGAG. As protein: CASSLRSSSSE. The full CDR3 is CASSLRSSSSEQYF.

On this clone itself: The CDR3 goes on 3 residues after the read ends, and that part is filled in from the germline J gene. The rearrangement joins TRBV20-1 to TRBJ2-3; D not certain. V lost 6 bases to trimming and J lost 2 bases, with 15 bases between them. The CDR3 length is 14 residues. Germline V gives CDR1 DFQATT, CDR2 SNEGSKA (reference sequence). Here the CDR3 reads CSATITGHTDTQYF. Incomplete CDR3 DNA: TGCAGTGCAACGATCACTGGGCACACAGATACG.

As for this clone: The read ends 3 residues shy of where the CDR3 ends; the end is completed using the germline J gene. The rearrangement links TRBV6-2 or TRBV6-3 to TRBJ1-5; tentative D call: TRBD1 (6 bases). This CDR3 has 13 residues. Deletions cut 5 bases from V and 6 bases from J, with 11 bases between. Germline loops: CDR1 MNHEY, CDR2 SVGEGT. The chain's CDR3 is CASSLQGVQPQHF. The sequenced CDR3 bases are TGTGCCAGCAGTCTACAGGGTGTTCAGCCC.

In regard to this clone: The DNA ends 3 residues before the CDR3 does, and the rest of the CDR3 is filled in from the germline J gene. The chain couples TRBV11-2 to TRBJ1-2; D is perhaps TRBD1 (5 bases). Germline V gives CDR1 SGHAT, CDR2 FQNNGV. The CDR3 covers 14 residues. The sequenced part of the CDR3 DNA is TGTGCCAGCAGCCCCTTGCCCCAGGGCGCCGGC. It specifies CASSPLPQGAG. The entire CDR3 is CASSPLPQGAGYTF.

About this clone: The read is 3 residues too short to cover the CDR3 end, so that end is filled in from the germline J gene. This chain links TRBV20-1 with TRBJ1-2, with TRBD1 identical over 12 bases. This CDR3 contains 15 residues. Germline V lookup: CDR1 DFQATT, CDR2 SNEGSKA (reference sequence). The sequenced part of the CDR3 DNA is TGCAGTGCTAGTGCACCGGGACAGGGGGCAGAGGGC. It yields the protein CSASAPGQGAEG. The whole CDR3 is CSASAPGQGAEGYTF.

CDR3 region: CASSWSQGAAYEQYF. The DNA read from the CDR3 is TGTGCCAGCAGCTGGAGCCAGGGGGCGGCCTACGAG. The V gene is TRBV5-4, the J gene TRBJ2-7, with 8 bases fitting TRBD1. The read ends 3 residues before the CDR3 terminus; that terminus is restored from the germline J gene. V lost 3 bases, J lost 2 bases, and 7 bases stayed unmatched. This CDR3 comprises 15 residues. Germline CDR1 reads SGHNT; CDR2 reads YYREEE (reference sequence). The full variable domain, rest sourced from reference TRBV5-4 and TRBJ2-7, is ETGVTQSPTHLIKTRGQQVTLRCSSQSGHNTVSWYQQALGQGPQFIFQYYREEENGRGNFPPRFSGLQFPNYSSELNVNALELDDSALYLCASSWSQGAAYEQYFGPGTRLTVT.

Details on this clone: The CDR3 end lies 3 residues beyond the end of the read and is filled in from the germline J gene. The chain carries TRBV7-2 and TRBJ2-5; D is perhaps TRBD2 (7 bases). V lost 0 bases and J 4 bases, leaving 12 bases between the germline ends. Germline CDR1 SGHTA, CDR2 FQGNSA. The CDR3 sequence is 15 residues long. CDR3 region: CASSLAGGAGETQYF. The CDR3 DNA, read in part, is TGTGCCAGCAGCTTAGCAGGGGGGGCCGGAGAGACC.

Details on this clone: The read ends 3 residues shy of where the CDR3 ends; the end is completed using the germline J gene. The V and J genes are TRBV5-5 and TRBJ2-3; TRBD2 agrees at 8 bases. Germline V CDR1 and CDR2: SGHKS, YYEKEE (reference sequence). The V and J ends lost 2 bases and 5 bases, in that order; junction bases with no gene match: 4. The CDR3 length is 14 residues. CDR3 amino acids: CASSLTGLVDTQYF. Incomplete CDR3 DNA: TGTGCCAGCAGCTTAACGGGACTAGTAGATACG.

On this clone: The read stops 3 residues short of the end of the CDR3; the missing end is completed from the germline J gene. The J gene is TRBJ2-4, the V gene TRBV5-1, with TRBD2 identical over 12 bases. The CDR3 has 15 residues. Germline V gene data show CDR1 as SGHRS and CDR2 as YFSETQ. V shed 4 bases, J shed 6 bases, and the junction held 5 bases outside the gene matches. The CDR3 loop is CASSTTSGSGNIQYF. The part of the CDR3 DNA that was read is TGCGCCAGCAGCACGACTAGCGGGAGTGGAAACATT.

CDR3: CSANGRDSTVQETQYF. The part of the CDR3 DNA that was read is TGCAGTGCCAACGGCCGGGACTCCACTGTACAAGAGACC. The chain carries TRBV20-1 and TRBJ2-5, with D tentatively TRBD2 (6 bases). The CDR3 is cut off 3 residues early in the read; its end comes from the germline J gene. The CDR3 loop spans 16 amino acids. Germline CDR1 and CDR2: DFQATT and SNEGSKA (reference sequence). Deletions cut 6 bases from V and 2 bases from J, with 22 bases between.

As concerns this clone: The read finishes 3 residues shy of the CDR3 end, and the germline J gene is used to complete it. The rearrangement joins TRBV10-3 to TRBJ2-5; the match to TRBD2 covers 11 bases. CDR1 and CDR2 (germline): ENHRY, SYGVKD. V gave up 4 bases and J gave up 5 bases; unmatched junction bases: 12. The CDR3 loop spans 17 amino acids. The CDR3 sequence: CAISGSGGALRSETQYF. The covered CDR3 bases are TGTGCCATCAGTGGTAGCGGGGGGGCACTTAGGTCGGAGACC.

The covered CDR3 bases are TGTGCCAGCTCACCCCGGACTAAAAGCTCTGGGGCCAACGTC. This translates into CASSPRTKSSGANV. The whole CDR3 protein reads CASSPRTKSSGANVLTF. This chain joins TRBV18 and TRBJ2-6; D is possibly TRBD2 (6 bases). The CDR3 end lies 3 residues beyond the end of the read and is filled in from the germline J gene. CDR1 is KGHSH and CDR2 is LQKENI in the germline V gene. The CDR3 sequence is 17 residues long. Trimming pared 3 bases from V and 0 bases from J, leaving 12 bases between.

Concerning this clone: The read ends 3 residues before the CDR3 terminus; that terminus is restored from the germline J gene. This chain uses TRBV9 with TRBJ2-1, with TRBD1 as a possible D gene (7 bases). Deletions cut 0 bases from V and 9 bases from J, with 13 bases between. The CDR3 sequence is 14 residues long. Germline loops: CDR1 SGDLS, CDR2 YYNGEE. CDR3 bases read: TGTGCCAGCAGCGTAGCGGAGGGGGCGGTTGAG. The encoded protein is CASSVAEGAVE. The entire CDR3 sequence reads CASSVAEGAVEQFF.

A note on this clone: The read ends 3 residues early relative to the CDR3; the germline J gene fills the gap. The chain is built from TRBV14 and TRBJ1-4, with D unresolved. The germline V and J ends were trimmed by 0 bases and 4 bases, with 9 bases remaining between them. The CDR3 length is 15 residues. Germline CDR1 SGHDN, CDR2 FVKESK. This CDR3 is CASSQEGQLNEKLFF. CDR3 DNA, as far as it was read: TGTGCCAGCAGCCAAGAAGGGCAGCTTAATGAAAAA.

In regard to this clone: The CDR3 end lies 3 residues beyond the end of the read and is filled in from the germline J gene. V and J are TRBV11-2 and TRBJ2-5; 9 bases align to TRBD2. This CDR3 has 14 amino acids. CDR1 is SGHAT and CDR2 is FQNNGV in the germline V gene. Trimming removed 5 bases from V and 5 bases from J; junction bases left unmatched: 6. The CDR3 DNA, read in part, is TGTGCCAGCAGCGCTAGCGGGGCCGTGGAGACC. This sequence encodes CASSASGAVET. The CDR3, in full, reads CASSASGAVETQYF.

In regard to this clone: Coverage ceases 3 residues before the CDR3 finishes, and the germline J gene fills in the end. The chain carries TRBV19 and TRBJ1-1; D call uncertain. The CDR3 covers 12 residues. Per germline, CDR1 LNHDA and CDR2 SQIVND (reference sequence). The V end was cut by 5 bases, the J end by 6 bases, with 10 bases between. The CDR3 spells CASSPPQSEAFF. The DNA read from the CDR3 is TGTGCCAGTAGTCCGCCCCAGTCTGAA.

Notes on this clone: The read finishes 3 residues shy of the CDR3 end, and the germline J gene is used to complete it. The chain couples TRBV19 to TRBJ1-5; perhaps TRBD1 as D (6 bases). Germline-derived CDR1 and CDR2 are LNHDA and SQIVND (reference sequence). With 7 bases removed from V and 5 bases from J, the gap between germline ends came to 21 bases. The CDR3 covers 16 residues. The sequenced CDR3 bases are TGTGCCAGTAAATCAGCAGACAGGAGGTTGCATCAGCCC. Its translation: CASKSADRRLHQP. The entire CDR3 reads CASKSADRRLHQPQHF.

A word on this clone: The read halts 3 residues ahead of the CDR3 end, with the missing end drawn from the germline J gene. This chain connects TRBV5-5 to TRBJ1-2; D possibly corresponds to TRBD1 (6 bases). Trimming stripped 0 bases from V and 3 bases from J, with 6 bases between. Germline V gives CDR1 SGHKS, CDR2 YYEKEE (reference sequence). The CDR3 totals 13 residues. The DNA read from the CDR3 is TGTGCCAGCAGCTTGGCAGGGGACTATGGC. As protein: CASSLAGDYG. The full CDR3 protein is CASSLAGDYGYTF.

As to this clone: The CDR3 end is not reached by the read, which stops 3 residues before it; the germline J gene fills it in. The gene calls are TRBV20-1 and TRBJ1-1; D perhaps matches TRBD1 (5 bases). The V end was cut by 6 bases, the J end by 1 base, with 27 bases between. The germline gives CDR1 DFQATT, CDR2 SNEGSKA (reference sequence). This CDR3 region has 18 residues. Partial CDR3 DNA: TGCAGTGCGAGGAGGTTTGGGGCATTCTATTCTGCGAACACTGAA. Protein: CSARRFGAFYSANTE. The whole CDR3 is CSARRFGAFYSANTEAFF.

Remarks on this clone: With the read ending 3 residues before the CDR3 end, the germline J gene is used to fill in that end. The chain combines TRBV20-1 with TRBJ2-5; no firm D call. V dropped 6 bases and J dropped 5 bases, with 10 bases sitting between them. Germline values: CDR1 DFQATT, CDR2 SNEGSKA (reference sequence). This CDR3 region has 11 residues. The part of the CDR3 DNA that was read is TGCAGTGCCCAAAGGTCCGAGACC. Protein product: CSAQRSET. In full, the CDR3 reads CSAQRSETQYF.

Note on this clone: The read finishes 3 residues shy of the CDR3 end, and the germline J gene is used to complete it. The V and J genes are TRBV5-1 and TRBJ2-6; a weak D match, TRBD1 (6 bases). The V gene lost 4 bases and the J gene lost 2 bases, with 10 bases spanning the gap. Germline-derived CDR1 and CDR2 are SGHRS and YFSETQ. The CDR3 is 15 amino acids. This CDR3 reads CASSPNRAGANVLTF. The covered CDR3 bases are TGCGCCAGCAGCCCCAACAGGGCTGGGGCCAACGTC.

Comment on this clone: Sequencing ends 3 residues short of the CDR3 end; the germline J gene provides the rest. The chain has TRBV9 and TRBJ1-1; 10 bases line up with TRBD1. The V gene's germline CDR1 is SGDLS and CDR2 YYNGEE. Germline trimming cut 1 base from V and 4 bases from J; bases unmatched to any gene: 1. This CDR3 spans 14 amino acids. The CDR3 bases that were read are TGTGCCAGCAGCGTACGGACAGGGGGCACTGAA. Translation gives CASSVRTGGTE. The whole CDR3 sequence is CASSVRTGGTEAFF.

In regard to this clone: The read stops 3 residues short of the end of the CDR3; the missing end is completed from the germline J gene. The chain uses TRBV18 and TRBJ2-2; 7 nucleotides line up with TRBD1. Germline CDR1 and CDR2: KGHSH and LQKENI. The CDR3 runs to 15 residues. J was trimmed by 3 bases and V by 2 bases; bases with no gene match: 3. The DNA read from the CDR3 is TGTGCCAGCTCACCAAACAGGGGTCACACCGGGGAG. Translating it yields CASSPNRGHTGE. The complete CDR3 sequence is CASSPNRGHTGELFF.

For this clone: The missing CDR3 end, 3 residues past where the read stops, is filled in from the germline J gene. The V call is TRBV20-1, the J call TRBJ2-7; D possibly corresponds to TRBD2 (6 bases). Trimming cost V 0 bases and J 4 bases, with 13 bases left between them. This CDR3 is 14 amino acids long. Germline V gene sequence: CDR1 DFQATT, CDR2 SNEGSKA (reference sequence). The covered CDR3 bases are TGCAGTGCTAGAGAGGAGGGGAATTGGTACGAG. It is translated as CSAREEGNWYE. The full CDR3 reads CSAREEGNWYEQYF.

Notes on this clone: The read terminates 3 residues ahead of where the CDR3 ends, so the germline J gene completes it. The gene calls are TRBV19 and TRBJ1-2; D is unresolved. Per germline, CDR1 LNHDA and CDR2 SQIVND (reference sequence). V was cut by 2 bases and J by 0 bases, with 4 bases left in between. The CDR3 covers 13 residues. This CDR3 is CASSISSNYGYTF. CDR3 DNA (partial): TGTGCCAGTAGTATATCTTCTAACTATGGC.

Comment on this clone: The read finishes 3 residues shy of the CDR3 end, and the germline J gene is used to complete it. This sequence joins TRBV20-1 and TRBJ2-2; 8 bases line up with TRBD1. The CDR3 sequence is 14 residues long. The V gene's germline CDR1 is DFQATT and CDR2 SNEGSKA (reference sequence). V lost 7 bases and J lost 2; bases outside the gene matches: 6. The CDR3 bases that were read are TGCAGTGTGAGACAGGGGCGAAACACCGGGGAG. Translated: CSVRQGRNTGE. The whole CDR3 protein reads CSVRQGRNTGELFF.

Concerning this clone itself: The CDR3 is cut off 3 residues early in the read; its end comes from the germline J gene. The chain has TRBV4-1 and TRBJ2-1; TRBD2 matches 7 bases. V was clipped by 1 base and J by 4 bases; unmatched bases: 7. Germline lookup yields CDR1 MGHRA and CDR2 YSYEKL. The CDR3 sequence is 16 residues long. The CDR3 loop reads CASSQGRTRDYNEQFF. CDR3 DNA (partial): TGCGCCAGCAGCCAAGGGAGGACTAGGGATTACAATGAG.